This TCR beta chain was sequenced during a study of T cells after posttransplantation cyclophosphamide. Treatment was busulfan-fludarabine conditioning, a marrow graft, and cyclophosphamide on days +3 and +4. Using immunoSEQ multiplex PCR, the repertoire was profiled, and TCRdb retains in-frame clones only, with some absent. The sample has 7,000 to 10,000 clones; about 83% are singletons. The length of the CDR3 is 14 residues. CDR1 PRHDT and CDR2 FYEKMQ come from the germline V gene (reference sequence). Trimming stripped 0 bases from V and 5 bases from J, with 9 bases between. Study conclusions and caveats: Donor-recipient repertoire similarity was low at 1-2 months, rising over year one. Tissue-infiltrating T cells from skin or gut overlapped little with blood T cells.

A note on this clone: Its cognate antigen is unknown.

The V and J genes are TRBV13 and TRBJ2-3; maybe TRBD1 (6 bases). This TCR was sampled from a female patient aged 40-50 years who received an allogeneic stem cell transplant from an unrelated donor, was CMV-positive, and had no GVHD. Certain T cells may be donor cells from the graft. The starting material was PBMCs, obtained after allogeneic stem cell transplant with posttransplant cyclophosphamide. CDR3 sequence: CASSLGGAKDTQYF. The CDR3 nucleotides are TGTGCCAGCAGCTTAGGGGGGGCAAAAGATACGCAGTATTTT.